The clone carrying this T cell receptor beta chain was found many times. The antigen is undetermined. The sample originates from a study of neurological immune-mediated disorders. Study results and caveats: Subjects shared no identical expanded-clone CDR3 amino acid sequences, suggesting private TCR-beta repertoires in all groups. For the multiple sclerosis repertoire cluster, an association with any clinical or MRI feature was absent. In HTLV-1-associated myelopathy, TCR clonal expansion was greatest, whereas multiple sclerosis had the least, falling below healthy controls.

The authors made cDNA by 5'RACE with 10-nucleotide random UMIs. A single record per CDR3 protein comes from TCRdb applying MiXCR to the 5' RACE reads. The profile shows tens of thousands of distinct CDR3 sequences, about 1.6% of them singletons. Source material: PBMCs. This receptor was obtained from a woman younger than 45 with multiple sclerosis.

The CDR3 region has the DNA TGTGCCAGCAGCCAAGATCTAGGGACACCTTACGAGCAGTACTTC. As protein: CASSQDLGTPYEQYF. The chain has TRBV3-1 and TRBJ2-7; D is perhaps TRBD1 (6 bases). This CDR3 spans 15 amino acids. The germline CDR1 and CDR2 sequences are LGHDT and YNNKEL (reference sequence). V was shortened by 0 bases and J by 4 bases, with 13 bases between the two germline ends.